The clone carrying this T cell receptor (beta chain) was recorded at least ten times. In TCRdb, the 5' RACE reads were re-called with MiXCR into one record per CDR3 protein. The sample holds just over 300,000 distinct CDR3 sequences, roughly 4% seen once. The sample is drawn from a study of T cells after yellow fever vaccination. Turning to the study itself: Fractions containing few cells were prepared with SMART-Seq v4 Ultra Low Input.

The length of the CDR3 is 15 residues. Germline V lookup: CDR1 LGHNA, CDR2 YSLEER. V was pared by 1 base and J by 4 bases, with 13 bases between. The specimen comprised PBMCs, sampled on the day of the yellow fever booster vaccination. The receptor was derived from a man in his late teens or twenties who received the YFV17D yellow fever vaccine. The chain uses TRBV4-3 and TRBJ1-2; no clear D gene. Here the CDR3 DNA reads TGCGCCAGCAGCCAAGGATCGGCGAAGACCTATGGCTACACCTTC. Protein sequence: CASSQGSAKTYGYTF.